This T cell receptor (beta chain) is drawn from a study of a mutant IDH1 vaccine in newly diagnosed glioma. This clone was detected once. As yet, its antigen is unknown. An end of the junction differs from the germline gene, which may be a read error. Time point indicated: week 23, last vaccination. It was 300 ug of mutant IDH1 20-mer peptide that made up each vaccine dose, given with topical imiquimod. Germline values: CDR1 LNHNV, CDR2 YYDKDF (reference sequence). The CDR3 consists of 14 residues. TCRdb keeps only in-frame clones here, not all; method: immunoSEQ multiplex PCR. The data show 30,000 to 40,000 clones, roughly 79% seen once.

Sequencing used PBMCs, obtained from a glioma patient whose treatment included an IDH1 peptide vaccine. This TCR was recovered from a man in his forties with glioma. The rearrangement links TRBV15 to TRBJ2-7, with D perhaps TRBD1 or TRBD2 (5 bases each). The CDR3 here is CATSSGPGPYGQYF. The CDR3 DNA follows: TGTGCCACCAGCAGTGGGCCGGGGCCGTACGGGCAGTACTTC.